The 31 T cell receptor beta chains presented below share a single source sample, sequenced in a study of CD8+ T cells in alopecia areata. CD25+CD127- cells were obtained by sorting CD4+ cells, for about 5 patients. In each case, RNA was isolated and then reverse transcribed into cDNA as the sequencing template. Profiled with immunoSEQ multiplex PCR; TCRdb holds only in-frame clones, not every one. The sample has tens of thousands of clones, approximately 59% seen once. Sequencing input: CD4+ Tregs sorted from blood. Every receptor here comes from a human donor with alopecia areata.

J is TRBJ1-1 and V is TRBV7-8; no clear D gene. This CDR3 is built from 14 residues. Trimming removed 1 base at V and 1 base at J, with 7 bases between. Germline CDR1 and CDR2: SGHVS and FQNEAQ. The CDR3 protein is CASSLGRENTEAFF. The CDR3 region has the DNA TGTGCCAGCAGCTTAGGTCGGGAGAACACTGAAGCTTTCTTT.

This clone was seen more than once but under ten times. The rearrangement uses TRBV2 and TRBJ2-3; possible D gene TRBD2, 6 bases. Germline V gives CDR1 SNHLY, CDR2 FYNNEI. This CDR3 spans 14 amino acids. Trimming removed 8 bases from V and 2 bases from J, with 14 bases in between. CDR3 in amino acids: CASEPGGSTDTQYF. The CDR3 DNA reads TGTGCCAGCGAGCCCGGGGGTTCCACAGATACGCAGTATTTT. The whole variable domain, remainder taken from reference TRBV2 and TRBJ2-3, is EPEVTQTPSHQVTQMGQEVILRCVPISNHLYFYWYRQILGQKVEFLVSFYNNEISEKSEIFDDQFSVERPDGSNFTLKIRSTKLEDSAMYFCASEPGGSTDTQYFGPGTRLTVL.

The chain combines TRBV20-1 with TRBJ2-7; D is ambiguous. CDR3 length: 11 residues. Germline V gene lookup returns CDR1 DFQATT and CDR2 SNEGSKA (reference sequence). V dropped 1 base and J dropped 6 bases, with 7 bases sitting between them. CDR3 sequence reads: CSARGFGEQYF. For the CDR3, the DNA is TGCAGTGCTAGAGGATTCGGCGAGCAGTACTTC.

The V call is TRBV5-1, the J call TRBJ1-6; TRBD1 is a possible D gene (6 bases). This CDR3 region has 16 residues. CDR1 is SGHRS and CDR2 is YFSETQ in the germline V gene. Deletions cut 0 bases from V and 4 bases from J, with 11 bases between. Here the CDR3 reads CASSLGDTGYNSPLHF. In nucleotides, the CDR3 is TGCGCCAGCAGCTTGGGGGACACAGGGTATAATTCACCCCTCCACTTT.

Written as DNA, the CDR3 is TGCAGCGTCCTCTTCCTAGCGGGAGGCGAGCAGTACTTC. Its translation is CSVLFLAGGEQYF. The chain has TRBV29-1 and TRBJ2-7; 11 bases agree with TRBD2. The CDR3 is 13 amino acids. J gave up 6 bases and V 6 bases, and 7 bases lay outside the gene matches. Germline CDR1 reads SQVTM; CDR2 reads ANQGSEA.

The J gene is TRBJ2-1, the V gene TRBV6-5; possibly TRBD2 for D (6 bases). Germline V lookup: CDR1 MNHEY, CDR2 SVGAGI. Trimming took off 2 bases at V and 4 bases at J, with 9 bases between the two ends. This CDR3 has 14 amino acids. CDR3 bases: TGTGCCAGCAGTTACGCCGGGGGTTACAATGAGCAGTTCTTC. The encoded protein is CASSYAGGYNEQFF.

The chain carries TRBV2 and TRBJ2-7; 7 bases agree with TRBD2. Trimming took 6 bases from V and 7 from J; bases not matched to a gene: 9. CDR3 size: 13 residues. Germline CDR1 is SNHLY and CDR2 is FYNNEI. The CDR3 spells CASSENLGGEQYF. The CDR3 DNA sequence: TGTGCCAGCAGCGAGAACCTCGGGGGGGAGCAGTACTTC. The whole variable domain, remainder taken from reference TRBV2 and TRBJ2-7, is EPEVTQTPSHQVTQMGQEVILRCVPISNHLYFYWYRQILGQKVEFLVSFYNNEISEKSEIFDDQFSVERPDGSNFTLKIRSTKLEDSAMYFCASSENLGGEQYFGPGTRLTVT.

The chain is built from TRBV7-2 and TRBJ2-3, with TRBD2 matching over 14 bases. V gave up 4 bases and J gave up 6 bases; unmatched junction bases: 6. Germline loops: CDR1 SGHTA, CDR2 FQGNSA. This CDR3 region has 16 residues. Here the CDR3 reads CASSSVGLAGVDTQYF. For the CDR3, the DNA is TGTGCCAGCAGCTCCGTGGGACTAGCGGGAGTGGATACGCAGTATTTT.

This chain joins TRBV5-4 and TRBJ2-5; D might be TRBD1 (6 bases). The CDR3 is made up of 14 amino acids. Germline V gives CDR1 SGHNT, CDR2 YYREEE (reference sequence). V lost 2 bases to trimming and J lost 4 bases, with 12 bases between them. Written as DNA, the CDR3 is TGTGCCAGCAGCTTTCCTGGACAGACAGAGACCCAGTACTTC. Its protein product is CASSFPGQTETQYF.

The chain recombines TRBV15 with TRBJ2-1; D unclear. The V end lost 4 bases, the J end lost 1 base, and 14 bases lay between the germline ends. Germline V CDR1 and CDR2: LNHNV, YYDKDF (reference sequence). The CDR3 has 16 amino acids. This CDR3 is CATSNTLKRSYNEQFF. The CDR3, as DNA: TGTGCCACCAGCAACACTCTCAAGAGGTCCTACAATGAGCAGTTCTTC.

This clone was observed a few times. The CDR3 end shows no conserved phenylalanine or tryptophan, and so a read error is likely. It is unclear where the CDR3 begins or ends on the DNA, so no DNA is shown, and the CDR3 is as TCRdb lists it. The genes are TRBV18 and TRBJ2-7; the listed D gene, TRBD1, was not tested against the DNA. The CDR3 is 10 amino acids in total, end residues counted. CDR1 is KGHSH and CDR2 is LQKENI in the germline V gene. CDR3: CASSRGQGRI.

V is TRBV6-6 and J is TRBJ1-1; D remains unclear. The CDR3 totals 13 residues. Germline lookup yields CDR1 MNHNY and CDR2 SVGAGI (reference sequence). V was trimmed by 6 bases and J by 0 bases, leaving 8 bases between them. The CDR3 DNA follows: TGTGCCAGCAGGTGGGCCATGAACACTGAAGCTTTCTTT. Protein sequence: CASRWAMNTEAFF.

The chain couples TRBV5-1 to TRBJ2-1, with D perhaps being TRBD1 or TRBD2 (6 bases each). Trimming cost V 4 bases and J 7 bases, with 15 bases left between them. Germline CDR1 is SGHRS and CDR2 is YFSETQ. The length of the CDR3 is 14 residues. CDR3 DNA sequence: TGCGCCAGCAGCCACCCTAGGGGGGCTAATGAGCAGTTCTTC. This encodes CASSHPRGANEQFF.

V and J are TRBV6-5 and TRBJ2-3, with D perhaps TRBD1 (5 bases). Germline loops: CDR1 MNHEY, CDR2 SVGAGI. Trimming removed 6 bases at V and 1 base at J, with 8 bases between. The CDR3 is made up of 13 amino acids. Here the CDR3 DNA reads TGTGCCAGCAGGTTCAGGGGCACAGATACGCAGTATTTT. Amino acids: CASRFRGTDTQYF.

The chain couples TRBV28 to TRBJ2-5; no clear D. The V end lost 2 bases, the J end lost 2 bases, and 9 bases lay between the germline ends. In germline, CDR1 is MDHEN, CDR2 SYDVKM. The CDR3 length is 14 residues. Written as DNA, the CDR3 is TGTGCCAGCAGTTTAAGGAACACTCAAGAGACCCAGTACTTC. Amino acid sequence: CASSLRNTQETQYF.

The chain combines TRBV5-1 with TRBJ2-7; weak D call: TRBD1 (6 bases). This CDR3 has 13 residues. The V end was cut by 4 bases, the J end by 8 bases, with 16 bases between. Germline CDR1 and CDR2: SGHRS and YFSETQ. In DNA, the CDR3 is TGCGCCAGCAGCGAAGGACAGCTTGTCAAGCAGTACTTC. It codes for CASSEGQLVKQYF.

V gene TRBV19 combines with J gene TRBJ1-2, with 8 nucleotides matching TRBD1. The ends lost 6 bases at V and 3 bases at J; junction bases unmatched: 3. Germline V lookup: CDR1 LNHDA, CDR2 SQIVND (reference sequence). The CDR3 sequence is 13 residues long. The CDR3 is CASRAQGDYGYTF. CDR3 bases: TGTGCCAGTAGGGCACAGGGGGACTATGGCTACACCTTC.

The chain joins TRBV7-8 to TRBJ2-3; a possible D gene is TRBD2 (5 bases). Deletions cut 0 bases from V and 2 bases from J, with 12 bases between. The CDR3 extends over 16 amino acids. Per the germline V gene, CDR1 is SGHVS and CDR2 is FQNEAQ. Here the CDR3 reads CASSLAGLTLTDTQYF. The CDR3 nucleotides are TGTGCCAGCAGCTTAGCTGGACTCACCCTCACAGATACGCAGTATTTT.

The rearrangement uses TRBV20-1 and TRBJ2-3; no firm D call. CDR1 and CDR2 (germline): DFQATT, SNEGSKA (reference sequence). There are 11 residues in the CDR3. Trimming removed 7 bases from V and 5 bases from J, with 10 bases in between. CDR3 nucleotides: TGCAGTGGCCAACAGAGAGATACGCAGTATTTT. Translating it yields CSGQQRDTQYF.

The chain links TRBV5-1 to TRBJ2-7; 12 positions agree with TRBD2. Germline CDR1 and CDR2: SGHRS and YFSETQ. This CDR3 is built from 15 residues. The V segment lost 4 bases and the J segment 6 bases; nucleotides outside the gene matches: 8. CDR3 in amino acids: CASSARLAGVPEQYF. For the CDR3, the DNA is TGCGCCAGCAGCGCCCGACTAGCGGGAGTACCCGAGCAGTACTTC.

The chain combines TRBV27 with TRBJ2-1, with 7 bases aligning to TRBD2. J gave up 8 bases and V 5 bases, and 12 bases lay outside the gene matches. Germline CDR1 is MNHEY and CDR2 is SMNVEV (reference sequence). This CDR3 contains 15 residues. The CDR3 bases are TGTGCCAGCAGTCGCGGGAGTTGGGTCTCGCATGAGCAGTTCTTC. Translation: CASSRGSWVSHEQFF.

This clone was observed once. This chain joins TRBV7-2 and TRBJ1-6, with D perhaps matching TRBD1 (6 bases). CDR1 and CDR2 from the germline V gene are SGHTA and FQGNSA. This CDR3 spans 15 amino acids. Trimming took 3 bases from V and 2 from J, leaving 8 bases between them. CDR3 region: CASSLAGAYNSPLHF. In DNA form, the CDR3 reads TGTGCCAGCAGCTTGGCAGGGGCCTATAATTCACCCCTCCACTTT.

This sequence joins TRBV6-5 and TRBJ2-1; 9 bases match TRBD2. The CDR3 contains 15 residues. V shed 5 bases and J 6 bases; nucleotides not matched to a gene: 8. The germline V gene has CDR1 MNHEY and CDR2 SVGAGI. In DNA form, the CDR3 reads TGTGCCAGCAGTGCGACTAGCGGAGCCCTCAATGAGCAGTTCTTC. Protein product: CASSATSGALNEQFF.

The chain carries TRBV9 and TRBJ2-2; 7 bases are shared with TRBD2. Germline CDR1 is SGDLS and CDR2 is YYNGEE. There are 16 residues in the CDR3. With 3 bases clipped from V and 2 bases from J, the junction kept 7 bases outside the gene matches. DNA of the CDR3: TGTGCCAGCAGCGAAAGCGGGATGCCAAACACCGGGGAGCTGTTTTTT. This codes for CASSESGMPNTGELFF.

The chain carries TRBV15 and TRBJ2-1; the match to TRBD2 covers 11 bases. Per the germline V gene, CDR1 is LNHNV and CDR2 is YYDKDF (reference sequence). CDR3 length: 16 residues. The trim removed 1 base at V and 9 bases at J, leaving 8 bases unmatched. CDR3 protein: CATSRGRIAGGFEQFF. CDR3 DNA: TGTGCCACCAGCAGAGGCAGAATAGCGGGAGGGTTTGAGCAGTTCTTC.

V is TRBV6-6 and J is TRBJ2-4; D gene unclear. Germline assignment: CDR1 MNHNY and CDR2 SVGAGI (reference sequence). Trimming removed 0 bases at V and 2 bases at J, with 11 bases between. The CDR3 spans 16 residues. CDR3: CASSYSQSVSKNIQYF. For the CDR3, the DNA is TGTGCCAGCAGTTACTCTCAATCAGTTTCCAAAAACATTCAGTACTTC.

J is TRBJ1-3 and V is TRBV10-2; 7 bases agree with TRBD1. This CDR3 comprises 14 residues. Germline V gene sequence: CDR1 WSHSY, CDR2 SAAADI. The V segment lost 0 bases and the J segment 7 bases; nucleotides outside the gene matches: 3. The DNA of the CDR3 is TGCGCCAGCAGTGAGTCAGGGGGCTCGAACACCATATATTTT. It specifies CASSESGGSNTIYF.

V gene TRBV7-2 combines with J gene TRBJ1-6, with TRBD1 identical over 8 bases. Germline CDR1 SGHTA, CDR2 FQGNSA. The CDR3 runs to 16 residues. V lost 4 bases and J lost 7; bases outside the gene matches: 9. CDR3 DNA: TGTGCCAGCAGCTCCCTTGGGACAGGTGGGAATTCACCCCTCCACTTT. Translation gives CASSSLGTGGNSPLHF.

This clone was counted a few times. The chain couples TRBV10-3 to TRBJ2-7, with 7 bases identical to TRBD1. CDR1 is ENHRY, CDR2 SYGVKD, per germline. The CDR3 totals 15 residues. Trimming removed 4 bases from V and 2 bases from J; junction bases left unmatched: 8. This CDR3 is CAISGADRPTYEQYF. In nucleotides, the CDR3 is TGTGCCATCAGTGGGGCGGACAGGCCTACCTACGAGCAGTACTTC.

This chain joins TRBV4-3 and TRBJ2-7; D not certain. Per the germline V gene, CDR1 is LGHNA and CDR2 is YSLEER. Trimming took off 0 bases at V and 0 bases at J, with 12 bases between the two ends. The CDR3 has 16 amino acids. The CDR3 nucleotides are TGCGCCAGCAGCCAAGACTTGGCGGAAAGCTCCTACGAGCAGTACTTC. Amino acids: CASSQDLAESSYEQYF.

The rearrangement joins TRBV14 to TRBJ2-6, with 8 bases that match TRBD1. The CDR3 sequence is 16 residues long. The V segment lost 4 bases and the J segment 4 bases; nucleotides outside the gene matches: 6. Germline lookup yields CDR1 SGHDN and CDR2 FVKESK. CDR3 coding DNA: TGTGCCAGCAGCCGCCGACAGGGGACCGGGGCCAACGTCCTGACTTTC. This sequence encodes CASSRRQGTGANVLTF.